The present TCR beta chain was sequenced within a study of OX40 agonist ivuxolimab in advanced cancers. Study at large: Mean age approximately 55 years, range about 20 to 90; roughly 82% male.

Produced via immunoSEQ multiplex PCR; TCRdb's table is partial and in-frame only. The sample lists 60,000 to 90,000 clones, roughly 90% seen once, with 0.35% to 0.45% in the top ten. In germline, CDR1 is ENHRY, CDR2 SYGVKD. Between the trimmed V and J ends, which lost 3 bases and 3 bases, there was a span of 12 bases. The CDR3 extends over 14 amino acids. This chain links TRBV10-3 with TRBJ2-7; D possibly corresponds to TRBD1 (5 bases). This receptor was obtained from an adult with an advanced solid tumor such as melanoma, head and neck, liver or kidney cancer. The source material was CD4+ or CD8+ T cells sorted from blood, sampled in a trial of the OX40 agonist ivuxolimab. CDR3 sequence (DNA): TGTGCCATCAGTGATGTCAGGGTAAACTACGAGCAGTACTTC. It codes for CAISDVRVNYEQYF.